The entry below describes one T cell receptor beta chain. This receptor's antigen is unknown. No base qualities exist here, and no much larger clone lies one base off it. The sample belongs to a study of cytomegalovirus exposure and HLA in healthy donors listed by TCRdb under 2017. As for the study more broadly: According to an earlier analysis of 587 of the donors, about 179 million T cells yielded 120 million or so unique TCR beta sequences and approximately 300 Gb of sequence data. About 320 gigabases of sequencing data and 70 million to 100 million unique TCR sequences were included in an early release covering under 650 HLA-typed donors. Of the 300 to 500 genotyped donors, over 80% were placed in the genetic ancestry cluster associated with self-reported Caucasian donors. The aim of the study was to test whether cataloging public T cell receptors could identify signatures of past pathogen exposure. The study profiled the T cell repertoires of around 700 subjects by immunosequencing and related them to cytomegalovirus serostatus. In addition to the first cohort of several hundred subjects, a separate validation cohort of under 150 different subjects was used. High-throughput TCR immunosequencing, statistical association of individual TCRs with disease status, and machine learning were combined to predict cytomegalovirus infection status. A later analysis re-analyzed previously published TCR beta repertoires from 650 to 800 donors and added high-resolution HLA genotyping to study TCR occurrence patterns. The later analysis used no new phenotypic data to find candidate immune exposures, relying instead on TCR beta sequences and their occurrence across donors. In an earlier analysis of over 550 of the donors, high-throughput TCR beta sequencing was used to judge whether each TCR beta V gene segment behaved as functional or pseudogenic. Donor age, sex, ethnicity and CMV serostatus were collected together with the repertoire data. A later genetic analysis used genome-wide SNP genotypes for about 60% of the roughly 700 donors, treating that subset as a discovery cohort. Every discovery cohort repertoire had been produced on one sequencing platform. Both class I and class II loci were covered by HLA typing, at four-digit resolution. The number of typed donors differed by locus: about 629-630 for A, B, C, DRB1 and DQB1; some 540 for DQA1; around 610 for DPA1; and some 470 for DPB1. Because of strong linkage in the cohort, a few DR-DQ haplotypes were treated as single units for association and clustering. Across 398 genotyped donors of the cohort, an average of about 220,000 unique TCR beta nucleotide sequences per donor were sequenced, and roughly 18% of those sequences were non-productive. Results the study describes overall, beyond this receptor: Some IMGT-functional V segments, including TRBV6-2 and TRBV6-3, could not be told apart with the 87-base-pair reads, so those segments were excluded. Across donors, most TCR sequences were observed very rarely, whereas some public TCRs were present in many individuals. Several of the top co-occurrence clusters appeared to be linked to parvovirus B19, influenza, CMV and Epstein-Barr virus, according to a later analysis. HLA typing was unavailable for some donors at each locus, so association tests used only the typed subset. This cohort had only TCR beta chains sequenced, and the lack of alpha or paired-chain data limited which features could be detected. In a later genetic analysis, a missense DCLRE1C variant was associated with V-gene and J-gene trimming of TCR beta chains, and the association was replicated in an independent cohort. According to the authors, the approach could potentially be generalized to other disease states and immunological phenotypes. A further reported finding was that TCR beta sequences accurately predicted the HLA-A and HLA-B alleles for most subjects in the first cohort. A later analysis found that TCR association rates varied across HLA loci, with DRB1 alleles showing the most associated TCRs and HLA-C alleles the fewest. In a later analysis, HLA-associated TCR beta chains showed more clonal expansion and lower generation probabilities than non-associated chains that were equally common. Sequencing depth was assumed to be roughly uniform across donors in the presence/absence analyses, though that assumption may not hold. The sequencing pipeline was judged likely to have produced a cluster of highly shared sequence variants as a technical artifact. Strong co-occurrence of HLA alleles, especially DR and DQ, made assigning TCR associations to individual alleles difficult. Correlated functional status among segregating V segments might be attributable to linkage disequilibrium, but an unknown experimental factor could not be ruled out. The only immune exposure information available for the cohort was CMV serostatus. Specific HLA alleles were associated with more than 15,000 TCR beta sequences at a false discovery rate of 0.05 in a later analysis. In an earlier analysis of fewer than 750 of the donors, most TCR beta V segments were observed in productive rearrangements about 87% or about 30% of the time, broadly matching IMGT annotations. In both the original and validation cohorts, the classifier was reported to diagnose cytomegalovirus status with high specificity and sensitivity. A later genetic analysis reported fewer N-insertions in productive TCRs among donors in an Asian-associated ancestry cluster than the roughly 700-donor mean. Because counts were too low, fewer than 20 rarely observed V segments, including chromosome 9 orphons, were excluded from the earlier analysis of a few hundred of the donors. Most CMV-associated TCR beta chains appeared to be HLA-restricted in a later analysis, and the HLA associations seemed to be driven largely by CMV exposure. The study gave a list of 150 to 200 TCR beta chains associated with cytomegalovirus. In vitro tests confirmed that three of the cytomegalovirus-associated TCR beta chains recognize cytomegalovirus antigens.

To prepare the library, the immunoSEQ multiplex PCR assay was applied. A mixture of 60 forward primers for TCR Vbeta segments and 13 reverse primers for TCR Jbeta segments was used in the multiplex PCR. The CDR3 region of rearranged TCR beta genes was amplified from genomic DNA by a multiplex PCR assay. The amplified TCR beta libraries were sequenced on the Illumina HiSeq System as 87-base-pair reads. The original methods were these. A later analysis counted tens of millions of unique TCR beta chains across the roughly 700 repertoires, and some 11 million of these chains were shared by at least two donors. To remove PCR and sequencing errors, raw reads were error-corrected and collapsed into unique sequences using a nearest-neighbor algorithm that merged closely related sequences. V, D and J gene segments were assigned by aligning CDR3 sequences to IMGT reference sequences. Each retained sequence needed at least a six-nucleotide match to both a V gene segment and a J gene segment. Rearrangements were called productive when the CDR3 lacked stop codons and stayed in frame with V and J; all others were non-productive. CDR3 was defined by IMGT convention, running from the second conserved V-encoded cysteine to the conserved J-encoded phenylalanine. The earlier analysis of about 570 of the donors excluded any sequence lacking an unambiguous match to a single V gene segment. An earlier analysis of several hundred of the donors called V segments functional above 56.7% productive rearrangements and segregating when the between-donor standard deviation exceeded 5%. To diagnose cytomegalovirus status from the catalog of TCR beta chain sequences, a statistical classification framework was built. In a later analysis, V and J genes were assigned by comparing TCR nucleotide sequences against IMGT/GENE-DB human TR gene sequences. Using the TCRdist pipeline, a later analysis assigned CDR3 sequences along with most-parsimonious VDJ recombination scenarios. In a later analysis, each TCR beta chain was defined by its CDR3 amino acid sequence together with its V-gene family, and reads lacking a unique V-gene family were excluded. In a later analysis, fewer than 600 highly shared, low-generation-probability nucleotide sequences were removed to address suspected cross-contamination and a sequencing artifact. In a later analysis, a clonal expansion index was calculated for each public chain from normalized within-repertoire ranks of inferred template counts. In a later analysis, generation probabilities were computed using a VDJ recombination model fitted to out-of-frame rearrangements, and the results were checked against IGoR. Hypergeometric tests were used in a later analysis to score TCR-TCR, TCR-HLA and TCR-CMV co-occurrence, with a repertoire-size bias correction applied to the TCR pairs. In a later analysis, false discovery rates were estimated by permuting HLA or CMV assignments 20 times. In a later analysis, co-occurring TCRs were grouped with DBSCAN, and TCRdist sequence similarity was added when clustering was performed within HLA-allele-positive subsets. Repertoires with fewer than 30,000 or more than 120,000 public chains were left out of co-occurrence clustering, as were five repertoires with anomalous nucleotide sharing. TCRdb stores this immuneACCESS table with in-frame sequences only. Part of the clones is absent; in the studies checked, under half of the shortfall reflects unresolved V genes, and no reason is known for the rest. That table gives V, J and clone size, and the DNA gave D and trimming. The sample records about 180,000 clones, approximately 84% of which are singletons. Jointly, the top ten make up 1.1% to 1.5% of the sample.

V is cut back by 2 bases and J by 0 bases, with 4 bases in the junction unmatched. The CDR3, from cysteine to phenylalanine, totals 14 residues. Only the CDR3 region is kept as DNA, spanning 42 bases read in frame from base 1. CDR1 and CDR2 (SQVTM, ANQGSEA) derive from the germline V gene. The cohort was made up of 666 healthy bone marrow donors. At the time of sampling, all cohort members were nominally healthy, though unrecorded immune exposures were likely present. The donor was CMV seropositive and was included in the group of 300 or so seropositive cohort members. Every donor gave a peripheral blood sample, and the peripheral blood mononuclear cells from that sample were used for TCR beta sequencing. Genomic DNA was extracted from the blood cell samples with the Qiagen DNeasy Blood Extraction Kit.

Sequencing input: PBMCs. The rearrangement joined TRBV29-1 to TRBJ2-7, and 7 junction bases match TRBD1. This receptor was identified in a girl aged 5 to 17 in good health and CMV-seropositive. The DNA sequence reads TGCAGCGTTGAAACCGGACAGGACTCCTACGAGCAGTACTTC. The translation is CSVETGQDSYEQYF.